This T cell receptor (beta chain) was documented in a study of cytomegalovirus exposure and HLA in healthy donors. Study observations and caveats: As confirmed in vitro, three CMV-associated chains were specific for CMV antigens. Common viral pathogens seemed to be connected with several of the most significant clusters, according to a later analysis. A later analysis showed TCR association rates differing by HLA locus, peaking at DRB1 and lowest at HLA-C. In a later analysis, TCR beta V- and J-gene trimming was associated with a missense DCLRE1C variant.

In the PCR, 60 Vbeta and 13 Jbeta primers were used. The method was immunoSEQ multiplex PCR; TCRdb's version includes in-frame clones alone and lacks a portion of them. The table has approximately 160,000 clones, 65% to 90% seen once; the top ten hold around 2%. V was cut by 3 bases and J by 4 bases, with 15 bases left in between. The germline V gene encodes CDR1 LGHNT and CDR2 FRNRAP. The CDR3 sequence is 15 residues long. Regarding this clone: As yet, its antigen is unknown.

The source of this sequence is a human donor in good health. Sequences were obtained from PBMCs. The chain recombines TRBV12-5 with TRBJ1-2; a possible D gene is TRBD1 (5 bases). The CDR3 coding sequence is TGTGCTAGTGGTTTCAGGATGGGGGGGGGCTATGGCTACACCTTC. It yields the protein CASGFRMGGGYGYTF.